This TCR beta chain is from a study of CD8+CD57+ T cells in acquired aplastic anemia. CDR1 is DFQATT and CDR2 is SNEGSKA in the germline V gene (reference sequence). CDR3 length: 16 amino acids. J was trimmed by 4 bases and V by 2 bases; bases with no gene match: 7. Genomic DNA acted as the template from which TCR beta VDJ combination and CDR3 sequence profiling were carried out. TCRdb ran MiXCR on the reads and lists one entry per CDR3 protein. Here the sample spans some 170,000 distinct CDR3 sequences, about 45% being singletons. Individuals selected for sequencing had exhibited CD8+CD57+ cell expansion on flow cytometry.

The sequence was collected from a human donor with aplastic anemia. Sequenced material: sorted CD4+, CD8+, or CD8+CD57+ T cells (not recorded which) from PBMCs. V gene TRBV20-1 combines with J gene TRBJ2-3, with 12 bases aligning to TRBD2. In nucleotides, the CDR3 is TGCAGTGCTAGACTCCCACTAGCGGGAGGCGCAGATACGCAGTATTTT. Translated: CSARLPLAGGADTQYF.